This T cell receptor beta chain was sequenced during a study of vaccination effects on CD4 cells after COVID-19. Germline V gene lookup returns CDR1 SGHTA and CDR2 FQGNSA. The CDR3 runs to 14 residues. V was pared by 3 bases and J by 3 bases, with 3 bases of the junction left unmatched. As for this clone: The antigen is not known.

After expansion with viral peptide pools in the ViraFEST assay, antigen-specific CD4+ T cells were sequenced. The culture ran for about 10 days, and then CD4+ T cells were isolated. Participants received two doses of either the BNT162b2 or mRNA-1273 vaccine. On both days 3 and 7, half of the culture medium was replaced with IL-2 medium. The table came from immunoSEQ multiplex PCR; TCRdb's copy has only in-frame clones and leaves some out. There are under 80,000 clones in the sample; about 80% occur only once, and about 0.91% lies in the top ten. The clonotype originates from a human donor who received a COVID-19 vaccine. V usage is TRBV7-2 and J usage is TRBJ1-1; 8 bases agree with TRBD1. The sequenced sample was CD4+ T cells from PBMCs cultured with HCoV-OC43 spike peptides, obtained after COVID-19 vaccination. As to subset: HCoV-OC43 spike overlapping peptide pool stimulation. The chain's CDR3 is CASSLYRGYTEAFF. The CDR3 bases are TGTGCCAGCAGCTTGTACAGGGGGTACACTGAAGCTTTCTTT.